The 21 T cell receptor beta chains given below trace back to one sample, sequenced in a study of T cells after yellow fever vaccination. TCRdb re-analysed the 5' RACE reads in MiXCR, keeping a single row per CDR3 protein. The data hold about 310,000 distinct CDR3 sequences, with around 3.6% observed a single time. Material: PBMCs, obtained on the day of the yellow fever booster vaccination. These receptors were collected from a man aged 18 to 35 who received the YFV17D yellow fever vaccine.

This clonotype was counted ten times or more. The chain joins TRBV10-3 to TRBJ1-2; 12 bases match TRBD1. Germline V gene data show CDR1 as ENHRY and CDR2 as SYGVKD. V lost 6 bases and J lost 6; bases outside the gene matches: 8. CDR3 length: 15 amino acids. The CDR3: CAISPLGQGANGYTF. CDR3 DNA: TGTGCCATCAGCCCCCTGGGACAGGGGGCGAATGGCTACACCTTC.

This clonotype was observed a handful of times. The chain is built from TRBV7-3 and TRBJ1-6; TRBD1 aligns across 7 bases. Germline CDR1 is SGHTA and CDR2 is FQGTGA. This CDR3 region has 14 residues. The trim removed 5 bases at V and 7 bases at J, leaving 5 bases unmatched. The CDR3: CASSPGQRNSPLHF. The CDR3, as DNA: TGTGCCAGCAGCCCGGGACAGAGGAATTCACCCCTCCACTTT.

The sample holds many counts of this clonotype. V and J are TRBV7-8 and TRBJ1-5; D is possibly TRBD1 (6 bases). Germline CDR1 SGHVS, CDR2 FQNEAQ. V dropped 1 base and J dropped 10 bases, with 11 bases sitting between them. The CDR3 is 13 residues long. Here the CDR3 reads CASSLGSGEPQHF. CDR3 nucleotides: TGTGCCAGCAGCTTAGGGTCAGGGGAACCCCAGCATTTT.

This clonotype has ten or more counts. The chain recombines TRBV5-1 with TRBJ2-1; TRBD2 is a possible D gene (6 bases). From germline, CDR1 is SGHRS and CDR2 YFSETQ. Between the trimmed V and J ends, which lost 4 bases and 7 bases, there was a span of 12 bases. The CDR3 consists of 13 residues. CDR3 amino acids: CASSPGLTNEQFF. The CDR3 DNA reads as TGCGCCAGCAGCCCGGGACTTACTAATGAGCAGTTCTTC.

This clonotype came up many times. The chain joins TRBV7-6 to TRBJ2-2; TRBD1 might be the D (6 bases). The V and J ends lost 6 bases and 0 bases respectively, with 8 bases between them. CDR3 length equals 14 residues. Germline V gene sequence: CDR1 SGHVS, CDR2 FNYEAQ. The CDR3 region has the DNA TGTGCCAGCAGTTGGACAGCGAACACCGGGGAGCTGTTTTTT. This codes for CASSWTANTGELFF.

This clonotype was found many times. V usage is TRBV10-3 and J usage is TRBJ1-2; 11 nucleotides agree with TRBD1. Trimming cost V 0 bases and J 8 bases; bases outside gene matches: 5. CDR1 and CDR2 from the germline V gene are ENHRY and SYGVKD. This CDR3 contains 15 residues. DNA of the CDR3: TGTGCCATCAGTGAGTCCGGACAGGGGGCCGGGGGCTACACCTTC. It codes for CAISESGQGAGGYTF.

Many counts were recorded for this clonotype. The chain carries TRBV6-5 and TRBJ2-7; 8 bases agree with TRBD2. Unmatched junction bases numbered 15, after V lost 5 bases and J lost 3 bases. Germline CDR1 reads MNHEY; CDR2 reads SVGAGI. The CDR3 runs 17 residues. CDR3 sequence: CASSRRTGGAEDYEQYF. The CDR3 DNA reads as TGTGCCAGCAGTCGTCGAACCGGGGGGGCCGAGGACTACGAGCAGTACTTC.

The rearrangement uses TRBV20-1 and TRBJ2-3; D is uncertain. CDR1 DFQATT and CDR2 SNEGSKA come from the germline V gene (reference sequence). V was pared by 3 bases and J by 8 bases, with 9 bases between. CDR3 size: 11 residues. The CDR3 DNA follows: TGCAGTGCTAGGCCCTCCGGTACGCAGTATTTT. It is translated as CSARPSGTQYF.

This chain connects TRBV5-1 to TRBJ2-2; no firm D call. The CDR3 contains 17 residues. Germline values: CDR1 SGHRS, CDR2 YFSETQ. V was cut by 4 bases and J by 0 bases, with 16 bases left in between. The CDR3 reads CASSRQARSTNTGELFF. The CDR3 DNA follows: TGCGCCAGCAGCCGCCAAGCAAGATCAACGAACACCGGGGAGCTGTTTTTT.

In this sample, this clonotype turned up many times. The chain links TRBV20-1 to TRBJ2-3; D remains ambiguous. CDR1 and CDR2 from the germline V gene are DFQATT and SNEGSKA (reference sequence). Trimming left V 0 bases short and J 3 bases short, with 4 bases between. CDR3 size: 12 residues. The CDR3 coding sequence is TGCAGTGCTAGAGAGGGGACAGATACGCAGTATTTT. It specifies CSAREGTDTQYF.

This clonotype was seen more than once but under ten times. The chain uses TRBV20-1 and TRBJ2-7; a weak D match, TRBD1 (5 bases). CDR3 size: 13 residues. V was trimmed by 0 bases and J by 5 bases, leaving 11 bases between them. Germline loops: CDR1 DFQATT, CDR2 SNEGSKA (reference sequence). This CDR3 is CSARDPGADEQYV. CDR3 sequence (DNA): TGCAGTGCTAGAGATCCTGGGGCGGACGAGCAGTACGTC.

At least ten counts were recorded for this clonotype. The CDR3 coding sequence is TGCGCCAGCAGCCAAGTTGGAGGAGTCAATCAGCCCCAGCATTTT. Translating gives CASSQVGGVNQPQHF. The V call is TRBV4-3, the J call TRBJ1-5; D unclear. The germline V and J ends were trimmed by 1 base and 3 bases, with 10 bases remaining between them. This CDR3 has 15 amino acids. Germline assignment: CDR1 LGHNA and CDR2 YSLEER.

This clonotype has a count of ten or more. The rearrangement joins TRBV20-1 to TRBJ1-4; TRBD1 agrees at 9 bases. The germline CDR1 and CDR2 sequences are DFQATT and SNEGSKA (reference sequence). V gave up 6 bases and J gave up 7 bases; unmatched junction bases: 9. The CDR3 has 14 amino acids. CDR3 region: CSASQGDRAEKLFF. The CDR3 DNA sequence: TGCAGTGCCTCTCAGGGGGACAGGGCTGAAAAACTGTTTTTT.

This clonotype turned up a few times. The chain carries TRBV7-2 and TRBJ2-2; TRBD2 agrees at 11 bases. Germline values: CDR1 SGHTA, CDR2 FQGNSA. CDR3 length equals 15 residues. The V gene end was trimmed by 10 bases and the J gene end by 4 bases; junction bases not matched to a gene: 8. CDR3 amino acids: CAIVRGTSGTGELFF. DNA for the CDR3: TGTGCCATCGTGAGGGGGACTAGCGGCACCGGGGAGCTGTTTTTT.

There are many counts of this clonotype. This CDR3 is CASSFGIGSTDTQYF. Here the CDR3 DNA reads TGTGCCAGCAGCTTTGGGATAGGGAGCACAGATACGCAGTATTTT. V gene TRBV7-2 combines with J gene TRBJ2-3; D is undetermined. Trimming pared 3 bases from V and 0 bases from J, leaving 10 bases between. Germline V gives CDR1 SGHTA, CDR2 FQGNSA. The length of the CDR3 is 15 residues.

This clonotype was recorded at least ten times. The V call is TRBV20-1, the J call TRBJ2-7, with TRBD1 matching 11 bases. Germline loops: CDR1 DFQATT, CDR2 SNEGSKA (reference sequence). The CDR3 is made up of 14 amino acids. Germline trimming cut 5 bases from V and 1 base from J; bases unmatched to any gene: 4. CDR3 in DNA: TGCAGTGCTGGGGGACAGGGGGGGTCCTACGAGCAGTACTTC. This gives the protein CSAGGQGGSYEQYF.

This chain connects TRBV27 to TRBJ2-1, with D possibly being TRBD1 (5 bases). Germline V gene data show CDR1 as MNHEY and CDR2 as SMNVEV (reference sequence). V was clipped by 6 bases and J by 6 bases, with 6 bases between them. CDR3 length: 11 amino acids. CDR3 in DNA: TGTGCCAGCAGCACAGGCAATGAGCAGTTCTTC. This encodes CASSTGNEQFF.

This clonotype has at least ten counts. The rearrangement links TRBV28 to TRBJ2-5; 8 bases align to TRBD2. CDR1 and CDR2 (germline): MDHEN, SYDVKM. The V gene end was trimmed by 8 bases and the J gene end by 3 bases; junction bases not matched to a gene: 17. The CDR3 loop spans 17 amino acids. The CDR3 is CASGPRLWRGVEETQYF. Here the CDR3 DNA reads TGTGCCAGCGGACCGCGGCTCTGGCGGGGGGTCGAAGAGACCCAGTACTTC.

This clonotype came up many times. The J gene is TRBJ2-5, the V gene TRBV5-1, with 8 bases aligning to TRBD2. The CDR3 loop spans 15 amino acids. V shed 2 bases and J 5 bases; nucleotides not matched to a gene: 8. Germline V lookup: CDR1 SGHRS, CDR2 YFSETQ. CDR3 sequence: CASSFGGSGGETQYF. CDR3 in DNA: TGCGCCAGCAGCTTTGGGGGAAGCGGGGGTGAGACCCAGTACTTC.

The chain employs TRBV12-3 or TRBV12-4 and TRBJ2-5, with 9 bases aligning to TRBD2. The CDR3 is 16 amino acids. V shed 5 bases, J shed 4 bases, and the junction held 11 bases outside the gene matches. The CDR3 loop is CASSPHAGGAVETQYF. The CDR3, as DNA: TGTGCCAGCAGTCCCCACGCGGGGGGGGCCGTAGAGACCCAGTACTTC.

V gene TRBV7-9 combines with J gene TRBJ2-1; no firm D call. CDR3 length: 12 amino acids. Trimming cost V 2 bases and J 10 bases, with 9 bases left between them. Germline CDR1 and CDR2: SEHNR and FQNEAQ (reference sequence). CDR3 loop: CASSLPGPEQFF. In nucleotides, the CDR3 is TGTGCCAGCAGCTTACCGGGCCCGGAGCAGTTCTTC.